This TCR beta chain is drawn from a study of cytomegalovirus exposure and HLA in healthy donors. The study's findings and limits: A few CMV-associated chains proved CMV antigen-specific in vitro.

The CDR3 loop spans 14 amino acids. The ends lost 2 bases at V and 3 bases at J; junction bases unmatched: 4. Germline V CDR1 and CDR2: SGHNT, YYREEE (reference sequence). An approximately 130-subject validation cohort, separate from the 666-subject first cohort, supplied the donors. The table came from immunoSEQ multiplex PCR; TCRdb's copy has only in-frame clones and leaves some out. The sample lists 350,000 or so clones, just over 85% occurring once. Concerning this clone itself: As yet, its antigen is unknown.

The V call is TRBV5-4, the J call TRBJ2-7; 8 nucleotides align to TRBD2. Specimen: PBMCs. This sequence was found in a woman aged 18-35 years in good health and CMV-seronegative. The CDR3 region has the DNA TGTGCCAGCAGCTTCGCGGGAGGCCGCTACGAGCAGTACTTC. Encoded protein: CASSFAGGRYEQYF.